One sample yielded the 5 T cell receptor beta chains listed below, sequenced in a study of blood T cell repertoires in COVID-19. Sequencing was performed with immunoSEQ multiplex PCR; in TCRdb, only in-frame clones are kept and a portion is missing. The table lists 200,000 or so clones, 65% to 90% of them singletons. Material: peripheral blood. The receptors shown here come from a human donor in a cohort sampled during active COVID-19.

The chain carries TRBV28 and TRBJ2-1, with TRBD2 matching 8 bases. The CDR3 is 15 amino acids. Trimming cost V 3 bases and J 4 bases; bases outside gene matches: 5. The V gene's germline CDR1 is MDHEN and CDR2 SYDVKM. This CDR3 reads CASSLSGSRYNEQFF. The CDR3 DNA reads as TGTGCCAGCAGTTTGAGCGGGAGCCGTTACAATGAGCAGTTCTTC.

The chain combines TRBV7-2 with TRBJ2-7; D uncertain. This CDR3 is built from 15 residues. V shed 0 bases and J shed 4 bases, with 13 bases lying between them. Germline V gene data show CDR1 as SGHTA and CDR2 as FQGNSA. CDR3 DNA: TGTGCCAGCAGCTTAGCGCCGGGTTTAACGTACGAGCAGTACTTC. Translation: CASSLAPGLTYEQYF.

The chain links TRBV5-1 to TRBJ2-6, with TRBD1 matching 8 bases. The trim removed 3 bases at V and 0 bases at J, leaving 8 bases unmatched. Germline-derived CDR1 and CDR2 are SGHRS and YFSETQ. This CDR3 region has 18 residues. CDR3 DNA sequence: TGCGCCAGCAGCTCCCCGCCAGGGGGCCGCTCTGGGGCCAACGTCCTGACTTTC. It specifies CASSSPPGGRSGANVLTF.

The DNA of the CDR3 is TGCGCCAGCAGTAAAAAGACAGCGAACACTGAAGCTTTCTTT. Amino acids: CASSKKTANTEAFF. The rearrangement uses TRBV23-1 and TRBJ1-1, with a tentative D call TRBD1 (5 bases). TRBV23-1 is recorded as an ORF, its role being uncertain. The CDR3 covers 14 residues. V gave up 5 bases and J gave up 1 base, with 11 bases separating them.

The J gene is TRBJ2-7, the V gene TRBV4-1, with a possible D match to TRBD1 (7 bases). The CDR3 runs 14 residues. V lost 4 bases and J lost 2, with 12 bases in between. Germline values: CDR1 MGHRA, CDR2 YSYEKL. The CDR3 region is CASSRGGTAYEQYF. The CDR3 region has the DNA TGCGCCAGCAGCCGAGGAGGGACAGCCTACGAGCAGTACTTC.